This T cell receptor beta chain was sequenced in a study of T cell changes during pregnancy in multiple sclerosis. Unmatched junction bases numbered 11, after V lost 5 bases and J lost 8 bases. The germline gives CDR1 SGHRS, CDR2 YFSETQ. The CDR3 has 15 amino acids. TCRdb keeps only in-frame clones here, not all; method: immunoSEQ multiplex PCR. Seen here are some 74,000 clones, 80% to 95% observed once, and the top ten hold approximately 4%. This chain links TRBV5-1 with TRBJ2-1; 9 nucleotides align to TRBD1. Sequencing used peripheral blood, obtained after pregnancy. This sequence originates from a female donor in good health, enrolled as a control in a pregnancy study. CDR3 coding DNA: TGCGCCAGCAGTCTGGAAGGGACAGGGCTCCATGAGCAGTTCTTC. Its translation: CASSLEGTGLHEQFF.